These 30 T cell receptor beta chains originate from one sample sequenced in a study of T cell clonality in common variable immunodeficiency. Assay used: immunoSEQ multiplex PCR; TCRdb lists only in-frame clones, some missing. This sample has tens of thousands of clones and no singletons, with around 3.3% in the ten largest. Sample: peripheral blood mononuclear cells. Receptor source: a person aged 18 to 75 in good health.

At least ten counts were recorded for this clone. The read falls 3 residues short of the CDR3 end, and the missing part is taken from the germline J gene. The chain combines TRBV19 with TRBJ1-4, with no clear D. Trimming stripped 3 bases from V and 0 bases from J, with 11 bases between. CDR1 and CDR2 (germline): LNHDA, SQIVND (reference sequence). The CDR3 consists of 16 residues. Incomplete CDR3 DNA: TGTGCCAGTAGTATCGCTCTAGTGGCAACTAATGAAAAA. Translated, it gives CASSIALVATNEK. The entire CDR3 reads CASSIALVATNEKLFF.

This clone occurred many times. CDR3 DNA (partial): TGCAGTGCTAGCAGTCGTAGCAATCAGCCC. It encodes CSASSRSNQP. The full CDR3 reads CSASSRSNQPQHF. The genes are TRBV20-1 and TRBJ1-5; D uncertain. The CDR3 goes on 3 residues after the read ends, and that part is filled in from the germline J gene. The CDR3 is made up of 13 amino acids. V lost 3 bases and J 0 bases, leaving 6 bases between the germline ends. The V gene's germline CDR1 is DFQATT and CDR2 SNEGSKA (reference sequence).

Many counts were recorded for this clone. The CDR3 is cut off 3 residues early in the read; its end comes from the germline J gene. The rearrangement joins TRBV19 to TRBJ2-2, with D possibly matching TRBD2 (6 bases). With 3 bases removed from V and 1 base from J, the gap between germline ends came to 9 bases. The CDR3 runs to 15 residues. Germline values: CDR1 LNHDA, CDR2 SQIVND (reference sequence). The DNA read from the CDR3 is TGTGCCAGTAGTATTCAGGGAGGGAACACCGGGGAG. Protein product: CASSIQGGNTGE. The full-length CDR3 reads as CASSIQGGNTGELFF.

Partial CDR3 DNA: TGTGCCAGCTCAGGGACAGTTTATAATTCACCC. Amino acid sequence: CASSGTVYNSP. The CDR3 reads in full as CASSGTVYNSPLHF. The chain couples TRBV18 to TRBJ1-6; 7 bases fit TRBD1. The read ends 3 residues shy of where the CDR3 ends; the end is completed using the germline J gene. The germline V gene encodes CDR1 KGHSH and CDR2 LQKENI. This CDR3 region has 14 residues. Losses at the gene ends were 5 bases for V and 4 bases for J; bases not matched to a gene: 2.

This clone was seen ten or more times. The read ends 3 residues early relative to the CDR3; the germline J gene fills the gap. The chain carries TRBV20-1 and TRBJ2-1; TRBD2 matches at 13 bases. V dropped 6 bases and J dropped 0; count of bases not matched to a gene: 8. In germline, CDR1 is DFQATT, CDR2 SNEGSKA (reference sequence). CDR3 length: 17 amino acids. CDR3 bases read: TGCAGTGCCGGGACTAGCGGGGCAAAGGGCTCCTACAATGAG. Translating it yields CSAGTSGAKGSYNE. The whole CDR3 sequence is CSAGTSGAKGSYNEQFF.

The table lists this clone with many counts. The CDR3 is cut off 3 residues early in the read; its end comes from the germline J gene. The chain has TRBV18 and TRBJ2-3, with TRBD1 matching 8 bases. The length of the CDR3 is 15 residues. Trimming removed 5 bases from V and 6 bases from J; junction bases left unmatched: 10. Germline CDR1 reads KGHSH; CDR2 reads LQKENI. CDR3 loop: CASSSGTGDLDTQYF. Partial CDR3 DNA: TGTGCCAGCTCATCCGGGACAGGTGATTTGGATACG. The whole variable domain, remainder taken from reference TRBV18 and TRBJ2-3, is NAGVMQNPRHLVRRRGQEARLRCSPMKGHSHVYWYRQLPEEGLKFMVYLQKENIIDESGMPKERFSAEFPKEGPSILRIQQVVRGDSAAYFCASSSGTGDLDTQYFGPGTRLTVL.

The table lists this clone with many counts. CDR3 sequence: CSVVLQANYEQYF. The sequenced CDR3 bases are TGCAGCGTTGTTTTACAGGCAAACTACGAG. The genes are TRBV29-1 and TRBJ2-7; D possibly corresponds to TRBD1 (5 bases). Read sequence stops 3 residues before the CDR3 end, and the germline J gene provides the missing end. The CDR3 totals 13 residues. Per the germline V gene, CDR1 is SQVTM and CDR2 is ANQGSEA. Trimming pared 4 bases from V and 3 bases from J, leaving 13 bases between.

This clone was observed a handful of times. Coverage ceases 3 residues before the CDR3 finishes, and the germline J gene fills in the end. The V call is TRBV5-1, the J call TRBJ2-7; possible D gene TRBD1, 6 bases. CDR3 length equals 13 residues. Trimming left V 0 bases short and J 3 bases short, with 7 bases between. Germline V CDR1 and CDR2: SGHRS, YFSETQ. The sequenced part of the CDR3 DNA is TGCGCCAGCAGCTTGGAAGGGGGCTACGAG. It is translated as CASSLEGGYE. The CDR3, in full, reads CASSLEGGYEQYF.

The sample holds a few counts of this clone. The read ends 3 residues early relative to the CDR3; the germline J gene fills the gap. The genes are TRBV20-1 and TRBJ2-3; the D gene is possibly TRBD2 (7 bases). This CDR3 spans 15 amino acids. Looked up from germline, CDR1 is DFQATT and CDR2 is SNEGSKA (reference sequence). V was cut by 6 bases and J by 5 bases, with 21 bases left in between. The CDR3 DNA, read in part, is TGCAGTGCGGAGAGGGGGGGGCTCGGTGGAGATACG. It encodes CSAERGGLGGDT. The whole CDR3 sequence is CSAERGGLGGDTQYF.

There are a few counts of this clone. The DNA ends 3 residues before the CDR3 does, and the rest of the CDR3 is filled in from the germline J gene. The chain employs TRBV5-1 and TRBJ2-2, with D unclear. Germline V lookup: CDR1 SGHRS, CDR2 YFSETQ. The CDR3 runs 14 residues. Trimming cost V 3 bases and J 6 bases, with 12 bases left between them. CDR3 DNA (partial): TGCGCCAGCAGCTCCGACACACACCCCGGGGAG. It codes for CASSSDTHPGE. Given in full, the CDR3 is CASSSDTHPGELFF.

The table lists this clone with many counts. The read finishes 3 residues shy of the CDR3 end, and the germline J gene is used to complete it. The genes are TRBV2 and TRBJ2-2; D gene uncertain. CDR1 and CDR2 from the germline V gene are SNHLY and FYNNEI. This CDR3 is built from 12 residues. V was clipped by 7 bases and J by 3 bases, with 6 bases between them. The part of the CDR3 DNA that was read is TGTGCCAGCAACAGATACACCGGGGAG. Translating gives CASNRYTGE. The entire CDR3 is CASNRYTGELFF. Full variable domain (rest looked up from reference TRBV2 and TRBJ2-2): EPEVTQTPSHQVTQMGQEVILRCVPISNHLYFYWYRQILGQKVEFLVSFYNNEISEKSEIFDDQFSVERPDGSNFTLKIRSTKLEDSAMYFCASNRYTGELFFGEGSRLTVL.

Worth noting for this clone: The read falls 3 residues short of the CDR3 end, and the missing part is taken from the germline J gene. The V call is TRBV7-2, the J call TRBJ1-3; unclear D gene. The V and J ends lost 0 bases and 7 bases respectively, with 16 bases between them. The CDR3 totals 16 residues. From germline, CDR1 is SGHTA and CDR2 FQGNSA. CDR3: CASSLAGPSIGNTIYF. CDR3 DNA (partial): TGTGCCAGCAGCTTAGCAGGGCCTTCGATTGGGAACACC.

This clone was found many times. The CDR3 end falls 3 residues outside the read, so it is completed with the germline J gene. V usage is TRBV5-6 and J usage is TRBJ2-2, with D tentatively TRBD1 (5 bases). Between the trimmed V and J ends, which lost 3 bases and 3 bases, there was a span of 9 bases. CDR1 and CDR2 from the germline V gene are SGHDT and YYEEEE. This CDR3 is 14 amino acids long. Partial CDR3 DNA: TGTGCCAGCAGCTCCTCAGGGTACACCGGGGAG. Amino acids: CASSSSGYTGE. The whole CDR3 is CASSSSGYTGELFF. Based on the CDR3 plus reference TRBV5-6 and TRBJ2-2, the full variable domain is DAGVTQSPTHLIKTRGQQVTLRCSPKSGHDTVSWYQQALGQGPQFIFQYYEEEERQRGNFPDRFSGHQFPNYSSELNVNALLLGDSALYLCASSSSGYTGELFFGEGSRLTVL.

This clone showed up many times. The sequenced fragment ends 3 residues before the CDR3 boundary, so the rest is inferred from the germline J gene. This chain uses TRBV5-1 with TRBJ2-4; 16 nucleotides match TRBD2. V was clipped by 4 bases and J by 3 bases; unmatched bases: 10. Looked up from germline, CDR1 is SGHRS and CDR2 is YFSETQ. The CDR3 contains 19 residues. The sequenced CDR3 bases are TGCGCCAGCAGCCTCGGGACTAGCGGGAGGGGTGAACTCAAAAACATT. Translation gives CASSLGTSGRGELKNI. The whole CDR3 protein is CASSLGTSGRGELKNIQYF.

About this clone: Sequencing ends 3 residues short of the CDR3 end; the germline J gene provides the rest. The V and J genes are TRBV5-1 and TRBJ1-2, with D possibly being TRBD1 (5 bases). The CDR3 length is 15 residues. The V gene's germline CDR1 is SGHRS and CDR2 YFSETQ. CDR3 sequence reads: CASSLDSPRAYDYTF. The sequenced CDR3 bases are TGCGCCAGCAGCTTAGACAGCCCTCGAGCCTACGAC.

This clone was observed at least ten times. An end of the junction differs from the germline gene, which may be a read error. The sequence runs out 3 residues before the end of the CDR3; the remainder is reconstructed from the germline J gene. This chain connects TRBV5-1 to TRBJ1-3; 10 bases match TRBD1. CDR1 and CDR2 (germline): SGHRS, YFSETQ. The CDR3 is made up of 19 amino acids. The sequenced CDR3 bases are TGCGCCAACAGCTCACCGGACCGGGACAGGGGCAGCTCTGGAAACACC. This encodes CANSSPDRDRGSSGNT. In full, the CDR3 reads CANSSPDRDRGSSGNTIYF.

This clone showed up many times. The read ends 3 residues early relative to the CDR3; the germline J gene fills the gap. This specimen includes other DNA sequences encoding the same CDR3. The rearrangement joins TRBV10-3 to TRBJ1-4; TRBD1 might be the D (5 bases). The CDR3 covers 13 residues. V was pared by 2 bases and J by 7 bases, with 8 bases between. CDR1 and CDR2 from the germline V gene are ENHRY and SYGVKD. CDR3 protein: CAISEGQGEKLFF. Partial CDR3 DNA: TGTGCCATCAGTGAGGGGCAGGGTGAAAAA.

Notes on this clone: The CDR3 end is not reached by the read, which stops 3 residues before it; the germline J gene fills it in. J is TRBJ2-1 and V is TRBV2; 7 bases line up with TRBD1. Germline V CDR1 and CDR2: SNHLY, FYNNEI. V shed 4 bases and J 0 bases; nucleotides not matched to a gene: 9. This CDR3 spans 17 amino acids. Incomplete CDR3 DNA: TGTGCCAGCAGTGGCCGCGCCGGGACAGCCTCCTACAATGAG. As protein: CASSGRAGTASYNE. The full CDR3 reads CASSGRAGTASYNEQFF. The full variable domain, its missing parts supplied by reference TRBV2 and TRBJ2-1, is EPEVTQTPSHQVTQMGQEVILRCVPISNHLYFYWYRQILGQKVEFLVSFYNNEISEKSEIFDDQFSVERPDGSNFTLKIRSTKLEDSAMYFCASSGRAGTASYNEQFFGPGTRLTVL.

At least ten counts were recorded for this clone. The read falls 3 residues short of the CDR3 end, and the missing part is taken from the germline J gene. J is TRBJ1-2 and V is TRBV20-1, with D tentatively TRBD1 (6 bases). The CDR3 loop spans 13 amino acids. The germline gives CDR1 DFQATT, CDR2 SNEGSKA (reference sequence). Between the trimmed V and J ends, which lost 0 bases and 6 bases, there was a span of 11 bases. The sequenced CDR3 bases are TGCAGTGCTAGAGATAACACAGGGAATGGC. As protein: CSARDNTGNG. The entire CDR3 protein reads CSARDNTGNGYTF.

This clone was detected ten times or more. Sequencing ends 3 residues short of the CDR3 end; the germline J gene provides the rest. The V call is TRBV5-1, the J call TRBJ2-3; weak D call: TRBD1 (5 bases). V lost 2 bases to trimming and J lost 3 bases, with 13 bases between them. Germline V gives CDR1 SGHRS, CDR2 YFSETQ. This CDR3 is 15 amino acids long. The sequenced CDR3 bases are TGCGCCAGCAGCTTCTCAGGGCCAGGGACAGATACG. Protein sequence: CASSFSGPGTDT. The complete CDR3 sequence is CASSFSGPGTDTQYF. The complete variable domain, with remaining parts taken from reference TRBV5-1 and TRBJ2-3, reads KAGVTQTPRYLIKTRGQQVTLSCSPISGHRSVSWYQQTPGQGLQFLFEYFSETQRNKGNFPGRFSGRQFSNSRSEMNVSTLELGDSALYLCASSFSGPGTDTQYFGPGTRLTVL.

This clone was seen repeatedly, ten times or more. The read ends 3 residues early relative to the CDR3; the germline J gene fills the gap. The V call is TRBV19, the J call TRBJ2-7, with TRBD2 identical over 9 bases. CDR3 size: 16 residues. After removal of 2 bases from V and 0 bases from J, the junction contained 5 bases not matched to a gene. Germline CDR1 reads LNHDA; CDR2 reads SQIVND (reference sequence). The CDR3 here is CASSIKGSGSSYEQYF. The covered CDR3 bases are TGTGCCAGTAGTATAAAAGGTAGCGGGAGCTCCTACGAG.

In this sample, this clone turned up many times. The read comes to an end 3 residues before the CDR3 does, leaving the germline J gene to fill in the end. The J gene is TRBJ1-4, the V gene TRBV28, with D possibly TRBD1 on 5 matching bases. CDR3 length equals 17 residues. The germline V gene has CDR1 MDHEN and CDR2 SYDVKM. With 4 bases removed from V and 3 bases from J, the gap between germline ends came to 18 bases. CDR3: CASSSPGQGRANEKLFF. The part of the CDR3 DNA that was read is TGTGCCAGCAGTTCCCCAGGGCAGGGCAGAGCTAATGAAAAA.

This clone was counted at least ten times. The CDR3 end lies 3 residues beyond the end of the read and is filled in from the germline J gene. This chain joins TRBV5-1 and TRBJ1-1, with D possibly being TRBD1 (5 bases). CDR3 size: 14 residues. V lost 2 bases and J 3 bases, leaving 11 bases between the germline ends. Per germline, CDR1 SGHRS and CDR2 YFSETQ. Partial CDR3 DNA: TGCGCCAGCAGCTTTTTGCAGGGCGACACTGAA. Its translation is CASSFLQGDTE. The full CDR3 reads CASSFLQGDTEAFF.

About this clone: The DNA ends 3 residues before the CDR3 does, and the rest of the CDR3 is filled in from the germline J gene. V gene TRBV13 combines with J gene TRBJ2-7; possibly TRBD1 for D (6 bases). CDR1 is PRHDT and CDR2 is FYEKMQ in the germline V gene (reference sequence). V was clipped by 0 bases and J by 2 bases, with 23 bases between them. The CDR3 consists of 19 residues. CDR3 bases read: TGTGCCAGCAGCTTAGGGTACGGGACAATGATTGCTTGTACCTACGAG. Residues: CASSLGYGTMIACTYE. The whole CDR3 sequence is CASSLGYGTMIACTYEQYF.

This clone was picked up many times. The read comes to an end 3 residues before the CDR3 does, leaving the germline J gene to fill in the end. The chain links TRBV12-3 or TRBV12-4 to TRBJ2-7; 8 nucleotides line up with TRBD2. The CDR3 spans 12 residues. The ends lost 9 bases at V and 2 bases at J; junction bases unmatched: 3. Partial CDR3 DNA: TGTGCCAGTTCGGGGGGGCCCTACGAG. Translated, it gives CASSGGPYE. The whole CDR3 is CASSGGPYEQYF.

This clone was seen ten or more times. With the read ending 3 residues before the CDR3 end, the germline J gene is used to fill in that end. This chain uses TRBV14 with TRBJ2-1; 11 bases map to TRBD1. Germline CDR1 and CDR2: SGHDN and FVKESK. CDR3 length equals 14 residues. The V segment lost 3 bases and the J segment 7 bases; nucleotides outside the gene matches: 2. The sequenced part of the CDR3 DNA is TGTGCCAGCAGCCACCGGGACAGGGGGAATGAG. Amino acid sequence: CASSHRDRGNE. The whole CDR3 protein is CASSHRDRGNEQFF.

This clone appeared many times. The DNA ends 3 residues before the CDR3 does, and the rest of the CDR3 is filled in from the germline J gene. The V gene is TRBV20-1, the J gene TRBJ1-1; the D is unclear. The germline V and J ends were trimmed by 2 bases and 4 bases, with 17 bases remaining between them. The CDR3 is 15 residues long. The germline CDR1 and CDR2 sequences are DFQATT and SNEGSKA (reference sequence). The sequenced CDR3 bases are TGCAGTGCTAGACTTCGGTCCGCGGAGGTCACTGAA. It translates to CSARLRSAEVTE. The whole CDR3 sequence reads CSARLRSAEVTEAFF.

This clone was seen more than once but under ten times. The read ends 3 residues before the CDR3 terminus; that terminus is restored from the germline J gene. The V call is TRBV18, the J call TRBJ2-2; D unresolved. Looked up from germline, CDR1 is KGHSH and CDR2 is LQKENI. CDR3 size: 13 residues. Partial CDR3 DNA: TGTGCCAGCTCACCACCGGTTCAGGAAAAG. It codes for CASSPPVQEK. The whole CDR3 is CASSPPVQEKLFF.

This clone was observed at least ten times. The read halts 3 residues ahead of the CDR3 end, with the missing end drawn from the germline J gene. The chain recombines TRBV20-1 with TRBJ1-1; 7 bases align to TRBD1. CDR1 is DFQATT, CDR2 SNEGSKA, per germline (reference sequence). This CDR3 comprises 16 residues. V lost 0 bases, J lost 3 bases, and 10 bases stayed unmatched. This CDR3 reads CSARDRDRRLYTEAFF. The CDR3 bases that were read are TGCAGTGCTAGAGATCGGGACAGACGTTTGTACACTGAA.

This clone was seen many times. The DNA read from the CDR3 is TGCGCCAGCAGCCAAGCTCGGGGGACTGAA. Its protein is CASSQARGTE. The full CDR3 sequence reads CASSQARGTEAFF. The chain has TRBV4-1 and TRBJ1-1; D may be TRBD1 (5 bases). The read finishes 3 residues shy of the CDR3 end, and the germline J gene is used to complete it. The CDR3 totals 13 residues. CDR1 and CDR2 (germline): MGHRA, YSYEKL. With 1 base removed from V and 5 bases from J, the gap between germline ends came to 8 bases.